This T cell receptor beta chain was recovered during a study of blood T cell repertoires in COVID-19. Study details: COVID-19 samples from acute and convalescent phases originated in the United States, Italy and Spain. T cells, B-cell-depleted T cells, or PBMCs supplied cDNA or gDNA.

Study processing details: Nucleated cell counts were estimated from reference gene primer amplification. The repertoire was sequenced with immunoSEQ multiplex PCR; TCRdb's copy has only in-frame clones and lacks some. Clone size and V and J calls were adopted from that table, with D and trimming inferred from the DNA. The sample includes roughly 320,000 clones, approximately 90% of them seen just once. Patients from Seattle were sampled longitudinally, starting during active infection. The sample comprised peripheral blood. This TCR was sampled from a woman aged 45-65 years with COVID-19, enrolled during active disease.

The CDR3 bases are TGTGCCAGCTCACCGAAAGGACAGGGCTACGAGCAGTACTTC. Its protein product is CASSPKGQGYEQYF. The rearrangement links TRBV18 to TRBJ2-7; TRBD1 matches at 8 bases. Per germline, CDR1 KGHSH and CDR2 LQKENI. The ends lost 3 bases at V and 3 bases at J; junction bases unmatched: 4. The CDR3 covers 14 residues.